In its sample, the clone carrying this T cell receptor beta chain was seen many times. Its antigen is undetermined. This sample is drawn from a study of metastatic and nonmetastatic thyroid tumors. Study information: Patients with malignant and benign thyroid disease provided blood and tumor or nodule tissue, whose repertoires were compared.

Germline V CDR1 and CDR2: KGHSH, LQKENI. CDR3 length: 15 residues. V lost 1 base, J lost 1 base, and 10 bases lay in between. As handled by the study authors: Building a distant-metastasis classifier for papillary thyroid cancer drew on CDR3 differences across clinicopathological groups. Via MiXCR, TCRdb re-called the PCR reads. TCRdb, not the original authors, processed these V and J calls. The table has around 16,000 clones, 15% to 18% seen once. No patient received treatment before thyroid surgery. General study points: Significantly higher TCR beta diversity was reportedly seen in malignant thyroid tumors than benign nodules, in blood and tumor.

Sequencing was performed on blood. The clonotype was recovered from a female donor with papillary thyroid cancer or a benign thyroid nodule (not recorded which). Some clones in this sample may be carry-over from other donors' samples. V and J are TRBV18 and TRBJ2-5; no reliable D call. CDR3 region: CASSPQAGAQETQYF. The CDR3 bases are TGTGCCAGCTCACCACAGGCAGGAGCCCAAGAGACCCAGTACTTC.